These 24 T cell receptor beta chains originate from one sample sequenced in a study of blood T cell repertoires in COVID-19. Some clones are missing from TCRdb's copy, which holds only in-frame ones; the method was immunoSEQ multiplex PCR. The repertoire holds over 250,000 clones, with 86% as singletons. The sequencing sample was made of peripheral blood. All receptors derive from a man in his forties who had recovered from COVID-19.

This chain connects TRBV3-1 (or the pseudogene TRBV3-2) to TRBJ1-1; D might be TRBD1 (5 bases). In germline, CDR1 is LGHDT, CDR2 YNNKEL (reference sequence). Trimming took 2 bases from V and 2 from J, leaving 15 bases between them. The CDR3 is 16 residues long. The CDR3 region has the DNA TGTGCCAGCAGCCAATATCTCTTGACAGTTAACACTGAAGCTTTCTTT. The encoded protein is CASSQYLLTVNTEAFF.

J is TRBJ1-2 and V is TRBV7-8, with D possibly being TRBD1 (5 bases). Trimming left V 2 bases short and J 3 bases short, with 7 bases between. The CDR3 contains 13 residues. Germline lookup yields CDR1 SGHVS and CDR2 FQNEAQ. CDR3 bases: TGTGCCAGCAGCTTACTAGGGGACTATGGCTACACCTTC. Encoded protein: CASSLLGDYGYTF. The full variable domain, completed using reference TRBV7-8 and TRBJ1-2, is GAGVSQSPRYKVAKRGQDVALRCDPISGHVSLFWYQQALGQGPEFLTYFQNEAQLDKSGLPSDRFFAERPEGSVSTLKIQRTQQEDSAVYLCASSLLGDYGYTFGSGTRLTVV.

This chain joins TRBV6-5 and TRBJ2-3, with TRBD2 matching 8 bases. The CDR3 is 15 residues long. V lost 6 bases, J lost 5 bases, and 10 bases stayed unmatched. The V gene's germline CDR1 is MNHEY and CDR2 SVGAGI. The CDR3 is CASSAGGPRGDTQYF. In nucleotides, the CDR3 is TGTGCCAGCAGCGCGGGAGGCCCGAGAGGAGATACGCAGTATTTT.

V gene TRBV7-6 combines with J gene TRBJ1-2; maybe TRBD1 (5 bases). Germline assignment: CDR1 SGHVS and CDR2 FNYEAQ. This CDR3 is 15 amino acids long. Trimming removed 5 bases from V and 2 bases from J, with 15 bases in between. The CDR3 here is CASSPNLSGNYGYTF. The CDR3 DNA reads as TGTGCCAGCAGCCCGAATTTGTCAGGGAACTATGGCTACACCTTC. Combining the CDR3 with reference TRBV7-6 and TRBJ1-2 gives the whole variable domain GAGVSQSPRYKVTKRGQDVALRCDPISGHVSLYWYRQALGQGPEFLTYFNYEAQQDKSGLPNDRFSAERPEGSISTLTIQRTEQRDSAMYRCASSPNLSGNYGYTFGSGTRLTVV.

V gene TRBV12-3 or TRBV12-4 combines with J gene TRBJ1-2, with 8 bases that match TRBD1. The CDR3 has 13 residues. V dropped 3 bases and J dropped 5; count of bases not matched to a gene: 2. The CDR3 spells CASSLDRVYGYTF. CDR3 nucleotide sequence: TGTGCCAGCAGTTTGGACAGGGTGTATGGCTACACCTTC.

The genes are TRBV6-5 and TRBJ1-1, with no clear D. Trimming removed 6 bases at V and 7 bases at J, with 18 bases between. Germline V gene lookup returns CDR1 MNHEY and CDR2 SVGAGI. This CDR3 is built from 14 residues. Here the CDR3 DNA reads TGTGCCAGCAGGCCAACCCTAGGAGGCTTTGAAGCTTTCTTT. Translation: CASRPTLGGFEAFF.

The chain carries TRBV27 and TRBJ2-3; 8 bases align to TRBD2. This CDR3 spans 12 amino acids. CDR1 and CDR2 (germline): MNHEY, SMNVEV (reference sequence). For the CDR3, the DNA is TGTGGGGCGGGAGGCACCACAGATACGCAGTATTTT. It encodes CGAGGTTDTQYF.

The CDR3 nucleotides are TGTGCCAGCAGCTCACAGGGTCAGCCCCAGCATTTT. Translating it yields CASSSQGQPQHF. This sequence joins TRBV7-2 and TRBJ1-5, with D possibly matching TRBD1 (6 bases). This CDR3 has 12 amino acids. V lost 4 bases, J lost 6 bases, and 7 bases lay in between. Germline V lookup: CDR1 SGHTA, CDR2 FQGNSA.

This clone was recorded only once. Here the CDR3 reads CASSQDRRRADDEQFF. CDR3 sequence (DNA): TGTGCCAGCAGCCAAGATAGGCGCAGGGCAGATGATGAGCAGTTCTTC. The chain recombines TRBV14 with TRBJ2-1; tentatively, D is TRBD1 (5 bases). V dropped 0 bases and J dropped 8 bases, with 17 bases sitting between them. Germline-derived CDR1 and CDR2 are SGHDN and FVKESK. This CDR3 is built from 16 residues.

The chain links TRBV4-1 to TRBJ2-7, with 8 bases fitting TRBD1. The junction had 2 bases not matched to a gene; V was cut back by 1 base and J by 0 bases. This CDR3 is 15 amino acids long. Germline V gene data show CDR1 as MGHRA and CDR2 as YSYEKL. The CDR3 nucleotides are TGCGCCAGCAGCCAAGGACAGGGGAACTCCTACGAGCAGTACTTC. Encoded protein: CASSQGQGNSYEQYF.

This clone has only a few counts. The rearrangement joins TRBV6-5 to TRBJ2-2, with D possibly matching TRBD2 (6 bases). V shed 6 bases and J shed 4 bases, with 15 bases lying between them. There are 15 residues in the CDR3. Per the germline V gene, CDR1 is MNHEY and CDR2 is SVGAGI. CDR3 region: CASSPQPAGTGELFF. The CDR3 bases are TGTGCCAGCAGCCCCCAACCAGCGGGCACCGGGGAGCTGTTTTTT.

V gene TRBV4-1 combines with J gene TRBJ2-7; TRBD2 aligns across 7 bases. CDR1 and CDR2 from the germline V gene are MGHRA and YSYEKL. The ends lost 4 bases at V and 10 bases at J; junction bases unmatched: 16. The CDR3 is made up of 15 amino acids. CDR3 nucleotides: TGCGCCAGCAGCCCCCGACTAGCCTATTTGAAGTCACAGTACTTC. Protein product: CASSPRLAYLKSQYF.

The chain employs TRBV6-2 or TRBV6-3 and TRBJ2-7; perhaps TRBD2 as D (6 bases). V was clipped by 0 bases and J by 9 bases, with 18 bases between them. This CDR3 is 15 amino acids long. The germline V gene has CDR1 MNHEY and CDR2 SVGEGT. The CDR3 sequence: CASSYSILAAVGQYF. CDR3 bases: TGTGCCAGCAGTTACTCGATATTAGCGGCGGTGGGGCAGTACTTC.

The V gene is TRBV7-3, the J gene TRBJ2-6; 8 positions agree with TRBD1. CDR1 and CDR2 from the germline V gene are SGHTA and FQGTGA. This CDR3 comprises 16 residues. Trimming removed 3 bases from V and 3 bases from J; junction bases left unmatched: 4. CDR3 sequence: CASSFPGGGGANVLTF. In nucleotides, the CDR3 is TGTGCCAGCAGCTTCCCAGGGGGCGGTGGGGCCAACGTCCTGACTTTC.

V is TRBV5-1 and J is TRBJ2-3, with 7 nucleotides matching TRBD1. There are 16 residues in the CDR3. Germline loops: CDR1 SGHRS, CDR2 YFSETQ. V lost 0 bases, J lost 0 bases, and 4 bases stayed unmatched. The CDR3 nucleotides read TGCGCCAGCAGCTTGGATGGCAGGGGGAGCACAGATACGCAGTATTTT. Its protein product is CASSLDGRGSTDTQYF. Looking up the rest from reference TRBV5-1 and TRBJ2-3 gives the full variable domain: KAGVTQTPRYLIKTRGQQVTLSCSPISGHRSVSWYQQTPGQGLQFLFEYFSETQRNKGNFPGRFSGRQFSNSRSEMNVSTLELGDSALYLCASSLDGRGSTDTQYFGPGTRLTVL.

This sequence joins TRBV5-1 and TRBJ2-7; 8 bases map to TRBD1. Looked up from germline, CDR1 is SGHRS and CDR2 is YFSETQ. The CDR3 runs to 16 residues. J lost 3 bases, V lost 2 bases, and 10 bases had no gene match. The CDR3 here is CASSFGPGQGLYEQYF. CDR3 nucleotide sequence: TGCGCCAGCAGCTTTGGACCTGGACAGGGACTCTACGAGCAGTACTTC.

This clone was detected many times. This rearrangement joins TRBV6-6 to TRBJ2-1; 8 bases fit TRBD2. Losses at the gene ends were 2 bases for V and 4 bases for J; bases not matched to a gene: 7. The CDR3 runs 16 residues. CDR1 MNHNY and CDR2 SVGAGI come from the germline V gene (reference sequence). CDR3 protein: CASSYLRGDIYNEQFF. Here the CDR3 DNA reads TGTGCCAGCAGTTACCTGCGGGGGGACATATACAATGAGCAGTTCTTC.

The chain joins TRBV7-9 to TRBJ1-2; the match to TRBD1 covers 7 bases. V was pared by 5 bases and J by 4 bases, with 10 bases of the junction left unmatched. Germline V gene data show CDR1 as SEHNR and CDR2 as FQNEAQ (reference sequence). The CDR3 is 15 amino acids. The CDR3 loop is CASSQTQGGGYGYTF. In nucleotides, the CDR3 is TGTGCCAGCAGCCAGACCCAGGGGGGCGGCTATGGCTACACCTTC.

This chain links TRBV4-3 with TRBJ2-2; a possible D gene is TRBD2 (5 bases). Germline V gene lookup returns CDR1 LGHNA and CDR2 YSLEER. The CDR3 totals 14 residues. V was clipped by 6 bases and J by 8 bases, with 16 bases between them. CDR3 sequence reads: CASRKERASGELFF. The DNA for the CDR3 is TGCGCCAGCAGAAAGGAGAGGGCCTCAGGGGAGCTGTTTTTT.

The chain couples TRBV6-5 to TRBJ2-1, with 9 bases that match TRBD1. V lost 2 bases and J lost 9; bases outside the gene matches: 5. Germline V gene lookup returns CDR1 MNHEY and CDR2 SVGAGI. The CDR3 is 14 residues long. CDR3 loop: CASSYRTGGGEQFF. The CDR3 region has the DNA TGTGCCAGCAGTTACAGAACAGGGGGCGGTGAGCAGTTCTTC.

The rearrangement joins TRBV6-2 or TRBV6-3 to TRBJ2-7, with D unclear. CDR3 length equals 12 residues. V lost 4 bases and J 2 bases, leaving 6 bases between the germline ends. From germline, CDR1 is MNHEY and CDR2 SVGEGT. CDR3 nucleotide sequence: TGTGCCAGCAGTTCGAGGACCTACGAGCAGTACTTC. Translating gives CASSSRTYEQYF.

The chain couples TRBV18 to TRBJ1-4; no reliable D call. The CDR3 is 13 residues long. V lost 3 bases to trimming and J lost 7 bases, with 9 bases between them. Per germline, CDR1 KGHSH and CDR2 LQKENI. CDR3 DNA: TGTGCCAGCTCACCCACCGGCGGTGAAAAACTGTTTTTT. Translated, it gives CASSPTGGEKLFF. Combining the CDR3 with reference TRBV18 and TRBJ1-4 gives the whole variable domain NAGVMQNPRHLVRRRGQEARLRCSPMKGHSHVYWYRQLPEEGLKFMVYLQKENIIDESGMPKERFSAEFPKEGPSILRIQQVVRGDSAAYFCASSPTGGEKLFFGSGTQLSVL.

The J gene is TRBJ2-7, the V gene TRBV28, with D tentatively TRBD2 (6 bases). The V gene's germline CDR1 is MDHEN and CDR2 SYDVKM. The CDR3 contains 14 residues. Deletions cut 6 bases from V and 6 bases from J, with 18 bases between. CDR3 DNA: TGTGCCAGCAGGCCTTCCGTGGCGGGGCCCGAGCAGTACTTC. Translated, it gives CASRPSVAGPEQYF. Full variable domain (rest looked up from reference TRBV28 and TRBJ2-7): DVKVTQSSRYLVKRTGEKVFLECVQDMDHENMFWYRQDPGLGLRLIYFSYDVKMKEKGDIPEGYSVSREKKERFSLILESASTNQTSMYLCASRPSVAGPEQYFGPGTRLTVT.

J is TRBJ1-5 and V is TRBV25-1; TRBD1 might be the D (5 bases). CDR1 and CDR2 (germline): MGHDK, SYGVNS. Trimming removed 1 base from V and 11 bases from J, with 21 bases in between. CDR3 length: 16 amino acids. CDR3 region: CASSESHWGDVSSQHF. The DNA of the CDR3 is TGTGCCAGCAGTGAATCGCACTGGGGGGACGTCTCATCCCAGCATTTT.